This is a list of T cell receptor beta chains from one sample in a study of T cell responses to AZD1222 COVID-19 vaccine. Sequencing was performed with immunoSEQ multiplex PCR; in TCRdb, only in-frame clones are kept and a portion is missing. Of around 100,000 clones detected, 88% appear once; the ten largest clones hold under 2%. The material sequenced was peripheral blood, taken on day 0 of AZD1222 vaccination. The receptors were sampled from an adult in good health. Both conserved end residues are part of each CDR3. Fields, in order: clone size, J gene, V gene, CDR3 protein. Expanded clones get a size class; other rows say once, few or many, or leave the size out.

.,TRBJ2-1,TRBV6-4,CASSDSIAGTYNEQFF
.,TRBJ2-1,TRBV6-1,CASSDRLAGGGNEQFF
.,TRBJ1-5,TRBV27,CASRRQGMGQPQHF
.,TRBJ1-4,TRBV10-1,CASSSGQGGEKLFF
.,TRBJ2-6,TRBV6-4,CASSEHGGSGANVLTF
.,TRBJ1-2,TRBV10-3,CAISGGTGGDYGYTF
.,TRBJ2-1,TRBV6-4,CASSDSIAGDAEQFF
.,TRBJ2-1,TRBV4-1,CASSQGRWKGHNEQFF
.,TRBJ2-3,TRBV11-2,CASSLALRSADTQYF
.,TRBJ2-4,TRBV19,CASSILDAAYKNIQYF
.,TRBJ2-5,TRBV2,CASTGAQETQYF
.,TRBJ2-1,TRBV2,CASSHSGSSNNEQFF
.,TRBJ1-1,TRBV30,CAWSAGQGNTEAFF
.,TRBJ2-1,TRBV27,CASSPRLASPGSYNEQFF
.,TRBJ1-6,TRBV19,CASRGQKNSPLHF
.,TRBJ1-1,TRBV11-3,CASSSQEAGTEAFF
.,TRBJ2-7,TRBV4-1,CASSTGPYGTSGLSSYEQYF
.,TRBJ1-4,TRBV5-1,CASTPGRLPQSTNEKLFF
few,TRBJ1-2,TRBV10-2,CASSATGPYGYTF
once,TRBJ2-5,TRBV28,CASSLVWSETQYF
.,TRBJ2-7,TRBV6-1,CASSDPSGTSSYEQYF
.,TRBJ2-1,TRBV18,CASSPGQSGSNEQFF
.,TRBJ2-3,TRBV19,CASSVALAGVGDTQYF
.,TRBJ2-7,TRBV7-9,CASSLVVHEQYF
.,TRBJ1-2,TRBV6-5,CASSYSSGAYGYTF
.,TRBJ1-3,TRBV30,CAWSPLVSGNTIYF
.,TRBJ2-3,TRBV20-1,CSAALSDTQYF